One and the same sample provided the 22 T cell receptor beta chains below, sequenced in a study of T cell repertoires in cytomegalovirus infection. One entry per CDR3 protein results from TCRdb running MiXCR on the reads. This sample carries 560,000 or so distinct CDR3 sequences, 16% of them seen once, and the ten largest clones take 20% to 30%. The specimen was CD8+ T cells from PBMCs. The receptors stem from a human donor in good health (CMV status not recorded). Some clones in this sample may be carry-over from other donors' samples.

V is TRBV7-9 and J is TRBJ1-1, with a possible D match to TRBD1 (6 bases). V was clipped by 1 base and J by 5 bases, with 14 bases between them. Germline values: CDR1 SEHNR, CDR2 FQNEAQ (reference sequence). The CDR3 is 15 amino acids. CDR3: CASSLEKGGSTEAFF. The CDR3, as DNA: TGTGCCAGCAGCTTAGAGAAAGGGGGGAGTACTGAAGCTTTCTTT.

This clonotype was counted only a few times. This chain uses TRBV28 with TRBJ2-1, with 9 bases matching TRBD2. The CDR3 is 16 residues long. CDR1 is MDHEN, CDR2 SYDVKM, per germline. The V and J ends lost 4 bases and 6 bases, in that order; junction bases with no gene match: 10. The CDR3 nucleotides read TGTGCCAGCAGTTCCGGGGAAGCGGGAGGTCTCAATGAGCAGTTCTTC. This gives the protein CASSSGEAGGLNEQFF.

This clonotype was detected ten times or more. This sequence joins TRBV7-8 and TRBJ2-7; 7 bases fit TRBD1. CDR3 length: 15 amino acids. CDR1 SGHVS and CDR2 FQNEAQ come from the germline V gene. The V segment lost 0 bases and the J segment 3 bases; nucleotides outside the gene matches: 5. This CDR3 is CASSLARTGNYEQYF. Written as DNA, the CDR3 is TGTGCCAGCAGCTTAGCAAGGACAGGTAACTACGAGCAGTACTTC.

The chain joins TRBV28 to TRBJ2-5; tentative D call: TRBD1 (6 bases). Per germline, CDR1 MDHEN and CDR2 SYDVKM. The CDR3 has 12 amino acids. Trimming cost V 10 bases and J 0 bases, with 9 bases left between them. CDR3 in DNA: TGTGCCACCAGGGGCTACCAAGAGACCCAGTACTTC. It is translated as CATRGYQETQYF.

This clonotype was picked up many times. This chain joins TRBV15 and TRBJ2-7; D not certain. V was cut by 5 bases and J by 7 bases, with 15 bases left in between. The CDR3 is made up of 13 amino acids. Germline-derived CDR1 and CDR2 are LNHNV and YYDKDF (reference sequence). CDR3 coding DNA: TGTGCCACCAGCCCCCAGCAGTCTGTAGAGCAGTACTTC. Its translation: CATSPQQSVEQYF.

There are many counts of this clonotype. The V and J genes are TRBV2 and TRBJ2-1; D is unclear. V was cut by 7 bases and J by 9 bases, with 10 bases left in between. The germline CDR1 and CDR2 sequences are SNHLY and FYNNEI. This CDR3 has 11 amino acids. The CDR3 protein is CASNGLLEQFF. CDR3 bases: TGTGCCAGCAACGGGCTACTTGAGCAGTTCTTC.

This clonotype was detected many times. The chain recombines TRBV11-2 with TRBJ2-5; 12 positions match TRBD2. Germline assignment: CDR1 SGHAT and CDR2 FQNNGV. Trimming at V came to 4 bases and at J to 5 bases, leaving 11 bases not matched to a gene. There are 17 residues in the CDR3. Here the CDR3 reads CASSSILAGGSSETQYF. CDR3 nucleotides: TGTGCCAGCAGCTCGATTCTAGCGGGAGGGAGTTCGGAGACCCAGTACTTC. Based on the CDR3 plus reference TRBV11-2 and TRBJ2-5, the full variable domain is EAGVAQSPRYKIIEKRQSVAFWCNPISGHATLYWYQQILGQGPKLLIQFQNNGVVDDSQLPKDRFSAERLKGVDSTLKIQPAKLEDSAVYLCASSSILAGGSSETQYFGPGTRLLVL.

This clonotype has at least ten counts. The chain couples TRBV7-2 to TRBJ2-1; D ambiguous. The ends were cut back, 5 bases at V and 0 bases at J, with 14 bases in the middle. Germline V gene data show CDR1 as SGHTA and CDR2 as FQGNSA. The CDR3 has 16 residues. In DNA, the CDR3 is TGTGCCAGCAGCACCGTCTCCACCAGCTCCTACAATGAGCAGTTCTTC. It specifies CASSTVSTSSYNEQFF. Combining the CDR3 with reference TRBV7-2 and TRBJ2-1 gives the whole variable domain GAGVSQSPSNKVTEKGKDVELRCDPISGHTALYWYRQSLGQGLEFLIYFQGNSAPDKSGLPSDRFSAERTGGSVSTLTIQRTQQEDSAVYLCASSTVSTSSYNEQFFGPGTRLTVL.

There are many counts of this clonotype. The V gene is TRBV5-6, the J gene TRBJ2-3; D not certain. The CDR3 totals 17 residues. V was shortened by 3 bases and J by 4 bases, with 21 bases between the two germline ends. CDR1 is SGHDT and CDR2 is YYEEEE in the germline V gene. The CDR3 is CASSSVGQAVVADTQYF. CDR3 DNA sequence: TGTGCCAGCAGCTCTGTAGGGCAGGCGGTCGTCGCAGATACGCAGTATTTT. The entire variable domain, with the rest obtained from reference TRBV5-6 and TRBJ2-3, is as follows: DAGVTQSPTHLIKTRGQQVTLRCSPKSGHDTVSWYQQALGQGPQFIFQYYEEEERQRGNFPDRFSGHQFPNYSSELNVNALLLGDSALYLCASSSVGQAVVADTQYFGPGTRLTVL.

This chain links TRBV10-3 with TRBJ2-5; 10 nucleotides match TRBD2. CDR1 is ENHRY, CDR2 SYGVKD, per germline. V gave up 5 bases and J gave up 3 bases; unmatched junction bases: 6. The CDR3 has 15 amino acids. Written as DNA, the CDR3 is TGTGCCATCAGTAGGACTAGCGGTGCGAAAGAGACCCAGTACTTC. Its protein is CAISRTSGAKETQYF.

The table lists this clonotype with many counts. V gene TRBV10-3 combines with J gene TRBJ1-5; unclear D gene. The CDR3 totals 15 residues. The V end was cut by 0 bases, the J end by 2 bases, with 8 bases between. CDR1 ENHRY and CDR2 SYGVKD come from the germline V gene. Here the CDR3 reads CAISESREGNQPQHF. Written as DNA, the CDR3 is TGTGCCATCAGTGAGTCTAGGGAGGGCAATCAGCCCCAGCATTTT.

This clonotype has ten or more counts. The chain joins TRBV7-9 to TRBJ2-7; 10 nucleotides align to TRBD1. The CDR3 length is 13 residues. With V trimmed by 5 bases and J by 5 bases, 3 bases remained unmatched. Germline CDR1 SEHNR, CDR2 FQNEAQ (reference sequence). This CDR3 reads CASSTGTGDEQYF. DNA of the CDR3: TGTGCCAGCAGCACCGGGACAGGGGACGAGCAGTACTTC. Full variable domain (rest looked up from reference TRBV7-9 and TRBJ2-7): DTGVSQNPRHKITKRGQNVTFRCDPISEHNRLYWYRQTLGQGPEFLTYFQNEAQLEKSRLLSDRFSAERPKGSFSTLEIQRTEQGDSAMYLCASSTGTGDEQYFGPGTRLTVT.

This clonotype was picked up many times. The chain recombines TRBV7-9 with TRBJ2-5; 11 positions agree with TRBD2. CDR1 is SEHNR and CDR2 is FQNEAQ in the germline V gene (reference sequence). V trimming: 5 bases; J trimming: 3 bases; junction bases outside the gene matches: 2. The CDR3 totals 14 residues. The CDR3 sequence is CASSISGGEETQYF. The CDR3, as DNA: TGTGCCAGCAGCATTAGCGGGGGGGAAGAGACCCAGTACTTC.

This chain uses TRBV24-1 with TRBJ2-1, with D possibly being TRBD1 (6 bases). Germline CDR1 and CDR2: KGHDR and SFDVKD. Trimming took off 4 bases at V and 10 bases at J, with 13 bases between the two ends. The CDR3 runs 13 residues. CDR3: CATSDLDDREQFF. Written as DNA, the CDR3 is TGTGCCACCAGTGACCTGGACGACAGGGAGCAGTTCTTC.

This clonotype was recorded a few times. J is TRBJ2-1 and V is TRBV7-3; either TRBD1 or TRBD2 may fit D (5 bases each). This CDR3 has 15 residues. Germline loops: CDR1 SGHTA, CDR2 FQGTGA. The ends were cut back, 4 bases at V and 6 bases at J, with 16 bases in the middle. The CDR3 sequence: CASSSNGGGVNEQFF. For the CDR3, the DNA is TGTGCCAGCAGCTCCAATGGTGGGGGTGTCAATGAGCAGTTCTTC. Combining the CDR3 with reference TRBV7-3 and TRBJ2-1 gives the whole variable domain GAGVSQTPSNKVTEKGKYVELRCDPISGHTALYWYRQSLGQGPEFLIYFQGTGAADDSGLPNDRFFAVRPEGSVSTLKIQRTERGDSAVYLCASSSNGGGVNEQFFGPGTRLTVL.

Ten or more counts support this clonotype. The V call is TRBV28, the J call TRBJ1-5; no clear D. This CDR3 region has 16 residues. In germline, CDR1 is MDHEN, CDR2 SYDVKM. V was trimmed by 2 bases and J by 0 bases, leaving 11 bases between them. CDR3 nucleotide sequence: TGTGCCAGCAGTTTAAGGAGCATTAATAGCAATCAGCCCCAGCATTTT. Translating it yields CASSLRSINSNQPQHF.

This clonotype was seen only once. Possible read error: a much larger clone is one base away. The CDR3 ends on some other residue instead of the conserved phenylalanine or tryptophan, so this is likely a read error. The CDR3: CASKGGSPQETQYL. The CDR3 region has the DNA TGTGCCAGCAAAGGGGGCAGTCCTCAAGAGACCCAGTACTTA. The rearrangement uses TRBV12-3 or TRBV12-4 and TRBJ2-5; TRBD1 matches 7 bases. The CDR3 has 14 amino acids. J gave up 2 bases and V 7 bases, and 7 bases lay outside the gene matches.

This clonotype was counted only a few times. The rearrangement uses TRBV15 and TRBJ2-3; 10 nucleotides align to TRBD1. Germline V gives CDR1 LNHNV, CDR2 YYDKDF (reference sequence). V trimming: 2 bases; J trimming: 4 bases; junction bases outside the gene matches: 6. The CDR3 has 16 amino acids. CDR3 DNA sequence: TGTGCCACCAGCAGACCGGACAGGGGGGGAGCAGATACGCAGTATTTT. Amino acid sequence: CATSRPDRGGADTQYF.

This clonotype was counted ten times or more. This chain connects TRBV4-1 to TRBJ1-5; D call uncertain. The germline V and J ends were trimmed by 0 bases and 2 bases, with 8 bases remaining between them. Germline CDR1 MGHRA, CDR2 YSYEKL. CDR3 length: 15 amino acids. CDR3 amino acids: CASSQDLRGNQPQHF. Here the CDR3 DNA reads TGCGCCAGCAGCCAAGATCTCCGGGGCAATCAGCCCCAGCATTTT.

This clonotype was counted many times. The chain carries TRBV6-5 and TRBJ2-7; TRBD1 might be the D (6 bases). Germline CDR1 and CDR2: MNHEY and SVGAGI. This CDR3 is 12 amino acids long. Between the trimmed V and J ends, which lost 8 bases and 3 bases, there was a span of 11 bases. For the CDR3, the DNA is TGTGCCAGCCAGGGGAGTGGCTACGAGCAGTACTTC. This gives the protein CASQGSGYEQYF.

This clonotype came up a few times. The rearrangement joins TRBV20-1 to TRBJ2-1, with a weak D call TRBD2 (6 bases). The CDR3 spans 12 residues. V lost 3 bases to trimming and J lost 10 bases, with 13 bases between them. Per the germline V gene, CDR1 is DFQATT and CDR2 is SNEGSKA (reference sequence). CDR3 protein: CSASVVGGEQFF. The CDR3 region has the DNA TGCAGTGCTAGTGTGGTTGGGGGGGAGCAGTTCTTC.

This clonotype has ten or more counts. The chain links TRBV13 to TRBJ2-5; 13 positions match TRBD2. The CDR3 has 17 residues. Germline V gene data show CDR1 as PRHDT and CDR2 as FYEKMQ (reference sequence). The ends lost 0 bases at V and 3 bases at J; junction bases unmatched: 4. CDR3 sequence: CASSLGLGLAGEETQYF. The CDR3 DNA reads TGTGCCAGCAGCTTAGGTCTAGGACTAGCGGGAGAAGAGACCCAGTACTTC. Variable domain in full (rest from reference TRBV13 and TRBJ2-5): AAGVIQSPRHLIKEKRETATLKCYPIPRHDTVYWYQQGPGQDPQFLISFYEKMQSDKGSIPDRFSAQQFSDYHSELNMSSLELGDSALYFCASSLGLGLAGEETQYFGPGTRLLVL.